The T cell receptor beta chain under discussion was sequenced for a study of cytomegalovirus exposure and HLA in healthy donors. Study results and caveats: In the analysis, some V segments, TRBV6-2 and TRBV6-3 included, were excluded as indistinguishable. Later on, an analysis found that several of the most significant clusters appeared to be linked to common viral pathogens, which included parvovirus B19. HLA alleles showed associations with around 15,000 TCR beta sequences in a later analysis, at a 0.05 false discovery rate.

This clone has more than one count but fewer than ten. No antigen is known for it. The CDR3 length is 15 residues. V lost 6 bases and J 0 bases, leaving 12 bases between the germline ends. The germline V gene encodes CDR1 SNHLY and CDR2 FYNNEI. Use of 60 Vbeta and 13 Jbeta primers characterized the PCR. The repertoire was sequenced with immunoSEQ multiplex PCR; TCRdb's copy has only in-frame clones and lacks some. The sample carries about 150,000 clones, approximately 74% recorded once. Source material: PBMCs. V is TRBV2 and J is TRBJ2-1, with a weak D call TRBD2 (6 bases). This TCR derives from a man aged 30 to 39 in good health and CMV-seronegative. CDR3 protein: CASRTAGSSYNEQFF. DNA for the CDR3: TGTGCCAGCAGAACAGCGGGCAGCTCCTACAATGAGCAGTTCTTC.